The present T cell receptor beta chain was sequenced within a study of blood T cell repertoires in COVID-19. On the study more broadly: Researchers got acute and convalescent COVID-19 samples from the United States, Italy and Spain.

Sequencing was performed with immunoSEQ multiplex PCR; in TCRdb, only in-frame clones are kept and a portion is missing. The table shows 110,000 or so clones, with around 87% occurring only once. The length of the CDR3 is 19 residues. CDR1 SGHAT and CDR2 FQNNGV come from the germline V gene. V shed 0 bases and J 5 bases; nucleotides not matched to a gene: 16. The sequence derives from a man between 65 and 85 years old with active or convalescent COVID-19. The material sequenced was peripheral blood. The J gene is TRBJ2-5, the V gene TRBV11-2; TRBD1 matches 9 bases. CDR3: CASSLDRDRTGEGGETQYF. The CDR3 DNA reads TGTGCCAGCAGCTTAGATAGGGATCGGACAGGGGAAGGGGGTGAGACCCAGTACTTC.